The next 20 T cell receptor beta chains were all read from a single sample in a study of regulatory T cells in long-lasting Graves disease. Time point of the sample: newly diagnosed GD, antithyroid drugs for less than 3 months. PBMC RNA was the source of the TCR library. CDR3-region Arm-PCR and iRepertoire HTBI primers produced the TCR beta libraries. MiXCR, applied by TCRdb to the multiplex PCR reads, yields one record per CDR3 protein. The profile shows 400,000 to 450,000 distinct CDR3 sequences, around 15% of them singletons. The sample also formed part of further work on T cells in Graves' hyperthyroidism and ophthalmopathy.

The sample consisted of peripheral blood mononuclear cells (PBMCs), taken at new diagnosis, from a patient treated with antithyroid drugs. These receptors were collected from a woman aged 25 to 39 with Graves disease.

This clonotype came up a few times. The rearrangement links TRBV15 to TRBJ2-1, with a weak D call TRBD2 (6 bases). With 1 base removed from V and 4 bases from J, the gap between germline ends came to 11 bases. This CDR3 comprises 15 residues. CDR1 LNHNV and CDR2 YYDKDF come from the germline V gene (reference sequence). CDR3 nucleotide sequence: TGTGCCACCAGCAGAGTAACTAGCCAGTACAATGAGCAGTTCTTC. Protein product: CATSRVTSQYNEQFF.

This clonotype has ten or more counts. The chain has TRBV20-1 and TRBJ2-1, with TRBD2 matching 11 bases. Unmatched junction bases numbered 10, after V lost 3 bases and J lost 6 bases. The CDR3 contains 16 residues. CDR1 DFQATT and CDR2 SNEGSKA come from the germline V gene (reference sequence). CDR3 sequence: CSASDPGLADLNEQFF. In DNA form, the CDR3 reads TGCAGTGCTAGCGATCCGGGACTAGCGGACCTCAATGAGCAGTTCTTC.

The chain is built from TRBV7-2 and TRBJ2-7, with TRBD2 identical over 7 bases. The CDR3 runs 16 residues. V trimming: 1 base; J trimming: 5 bases; junction bases outside the gene matches: 11. The germline CDR1 and CDR2 sequences are SGHTA and FQGNSA. The CDR3 spells CASSLGPGGSWDEQYF. The CDR3 coding sequence is TGTGCCAGCAGCTTAGGACCTGGCGGGAGTTGGGACGAGCAGTACTTC. The whole variable domain, remainder taken from reference TRBV7-2 and TRBJ2-7, is GAGVSQSPSNKVTEKGKDVELRCDPISGHTALYWYRQSLGQGLEFLIYFQGNSAPDKSGLPSDRFSAERTGGSVSTLTIQRTQQEDSAVYLCASSLGPGGSWDEQYFGPGTRLTVT.

The sample holds many counts of this clonotype. The chain combines TRBV6-1 with TRBJ1-5; D unclear. Trimming took 4 bases from V and 4 from J, leaving 5 bases between them. This CDR3 has 12 amino acids. Germline CDR1 reads MNHNS; CDR2 reads SASEGT. The DNA for the CDR3 is TGTGCCAGCAGTGGGGGAAATCAGCCCCAGCATTTT. This translates into CASSGGNQPQHF.

This clonotype showed up many times. This chain links TRBV28 with TRBJ1-5, with D tentatively TRBD1 (5 bases). The CDR3 consists of 14 residues. Germline CDR1 and CDR2: MDHEN and SYDVKM. The V end lost 3 bases, the J end lost 9 bases, and 15 bases lay between the germline ends. DNA of the CDR3: TGTGCCAGCAGTTTCCTCATTGGGGGTGGGCCCCAGCATTTT. It yields the protein CASSFLIGGGPQHF.

This clonotype has a count of ten or more. CDR3 sequence (DNA): TGCAGCGTTGAAGAAGGGACAGGGGAAGCCAAAAACATTCAGTACTTC. Residues: CSVEEGTGEAKNIQYF. The chain has TRBV29-1 and TRBJ2-4; 10 bases match TRBD1. Trimming took 0 bases from V and 0 from J; bases not matched to a gene: 2. Germline V gives CDR1 SQVTM, CDR2 ANQGSEA. This CDR3 region has 16 residues.

This clonotype appeared many times. V usage is TRBV9 and J usage is TRBJ2-7; 9 nucleotides match TRBD1. The CDR3 spans 15 residues. Germline CDR1 is SGDLS and CDR2 is YYNGEE. Trimming took 0 bases from V and 7 from J; bases not matched to a gene: 8. The CDR3 is CASSVADRTGVEQYF. For the CDR3, the DNA is TGTGCCAGCAGCGTAGCTGATAGGACAGGGGTAGAGCAGTACTTC.

This clonotype was picked up one time. This rearrangement joins TRBV6-1 to TRBJ2-7; D is possibly TRBD1 (6 bases). V shed 6 bases and J shed 2 bases, with 20 bases lying between them. Germline values: CDR1 MNHNS, CDR2 SASEGT. The CDR3 is made up of 16 amino acids. The CDR3 DNA reads as TGTGCCAGCAGCGACTCAGGGGTAGCAGGAACCTACGAGCAGTACTTC. This codes for CASSDSGVAGTYEQYF.

Here the CDR3 DNA reads TGTGCCAGCAGTTTAATGGCGGGGGACTACAATGAGCAGTTCTTC. As protein: CASSLMAGDYNEQFF. The V gene is TRBV28, the J gene TRBJ2-1; 7 positions match TRBD2. The CDR3 is made up of 15 amino acids. The V gene's germline CDR1 is MDHEN and CDR2 SYDVKM. V dropped 2 bases and J dropped 3; count of bases not matched to a gene: 4.

There are many counts of this clonotype. The chain links TRBV28 to TRBJ2-3; possibly TRBD1 for D (6 bases). Trimming took 5 bases from V and 1 from J, leaving 16 bases between them. This CDR3 has 16 residues. Germline loops: CDR1 MDHEN, CDR2 SYDVKM. This CDR3 reads CASSPLTTGRTDTQYF. CDR3 DNA sequence: TGTGCCAGCAGTCCCCTCACGACAGGACGCACAGATACGCAGTATTTT.

Ten or more counts support this clonotype. This chain joins TRBV6-5 and TRBJ2-1, with 9 nucleotides matching TRBD2. The CDR3 totals 15 residues. CDR1 is MNHEY and CDR2 is SVGAGI in the germline V gene. Trimming took 2 bases from V and 8 from J; bases not matched to a gene: 7. CDR3 amino acids: CASSYVQREVDEQFF. Written as DNA, the CDR3 is TGTGCCAGCAGTTACGTCCAGCGGGAGGTGGATGAGCAGTTCTTC.

This clonotype was seen at least ten times. This chain links TRBV28 with TRBJ2-3, with D perhaps TRBD2 (5 bases). CDR3 length equals 14 residues. The V end was cut by 5 bases, the J end by 5 bases, with 14 bases between. Germline V gene data show CDR1 as MDHEN and CDR2 as SYDVKM. CDR3 DNA sequence: TGTGCCAGCAGTCCCCTCACTAGAGGAGATACGCAGTATTTT. Translated, it gives CASSPLTRGDTQYF.

The chain employs TRBV6-1 and TRBJ2-1; TRBD1 agrees at 8 bases. The CDR3 sequence is 14 residues long. Germline V gene data show CDR1 as MNHNS and CDR2 as SASEGT. The junction had 9 bases not matched to a gene; V was cut back by 10 bases and J by 4 bases. CDR3 protein: CATDPGQDYNEQFF. In nucleotides, the CDR3 is TGTGCCACCGATCCGGGACAGGATTACAATGAGCAGTTCTTC.

This clonotype was seen more than once but under ten times. The chain is built from TRBV18 and TRBJ2-4; D possibly corresponds to TRBD1 (6 bases). The CDR3 runs 16 residues. Germline CDR1 is KGHSH and CDR2 is LQKENI. V lost 0 bases and J 6 bases, leaving 15 bases between the germline ends. The CDR3 DNA reads as TGTGCCAGCTCACCACCTGGGGTACGACAGGCAAACATTCAGTACTTC. Translating it yields CASSPPGVRQANIQYF.

J is TRBJ2-1 and V is TRBV20-1; TRBD2 matches 12 bases. V shed 5 bases, J shed 6 bases, and the junction held 8 bases outside the gene matches. The CDR3 spans 15 residues. The germline V gene encodes CDR1 DFQATT and CDR2 SNEGSKA (reference sequence). CDR3 DNA: TGCAGTGCTGATTGGGCTAGCGGGAGGGCCAATGAGCAGTTCTTC. This encodes CSADWASGRANEQFF.

The genes are TRBV30 and TRBJ2-7; 8 bases are shared with TRBD2. The ends lost 0 bases at V and 4 bases at J; junction bases unmatched: 2. CDR3 length: 13 residues. From germline, CDR1 is GTSNPN and CDR2 SVGIG (reference sequence). DNA for the CDR3: TGTGCCTGGAGTGTACGGGGGGGTTACGAGCAGTACTTC. The encoded protein is CAWSVRGGYEQYF.

This clonotype has ten or more counts. The V call is TRBV12-3 or TRBV12-4, the J call TRBJ2-5; D is unresolved. The V end lost 3 bases, the J end lost 4 bases, and 12 bases lay between the germline ends. This CDR3 has 14 amino acids. This chain's CDR3 is CASSFRRGGETQYF. DNA of the CDR3: TGTGCCAGCAGTTTTCGGCGAGGTGGAGAGACCCAGTACTTC.

This clonotype occurred many times. This chain joins TRBV5-1 and TRBJ2-1; 14 positions agree with TRBD2. Germline trimming cut 4 bases from V and 2 bases from J; bases unmatched to any gene: 5. This CDR3 has 17 amino acids. Germline CDR1 is SGHRS and CDR2 is YFSETQ. The DNA of the CDR3 is TGCGCCAGCAGCCCAGGGACTAGCGGGGGCACCTACAATGAGCAGTTCTTC. As protein: CASSPGTSGGTYNEQFF.

Ten or more counts support this clonotype. The chain carries TRBV6-5 and TRBJ2-1; the match to TRBD2 covers 9 bases. V was clipped by 0 bases and J by 6 bases; unmatched bases: 6. Germline lookup yields CDR1 MNHEY and CDR2 SVGAGI. The CDR3 has 16 residues. CDR3 sequence (DNA): TGTGCCAGCAGTTACTCGGTAGCGGGGGTGAGCAATGAGCAGTTCTTC. It codes for CASSYSVAGVSNEQFF.

The chain employs TRBV15 and TRBJ2-6; D remains unclear. CDR1 is LNHNV and CDR2 is YYDKDF in the germline V gene (reference sequence). This CDR3 is built from 16 residues. Trimming removed 1 base from V and 1 base from J, with 8 bases in between. The CDR3 is CATSRGQLSGANVLTF. The DNA for the CDR3 is TGTGCCACCAGCAGAGGACAATTATCTGGGGCCAACGTCCTGACTTTC.